Each of the 13 T cell receptor beta chains below was sequenced from the same sample in a study of shared clonotypes between healthy human individuals. Assay: immunoSEQ multiplex PCR; the TCRdb copy retains only in-frame clones and omits some. The repertoire holds roughly 1,800,000 clones, with about 95% as singletons. The naive CD8 fraction comprised CD45RO-negative cells positively selected for CCR7 and excluded terminally differentiated effector memory CD45RA+ cells. The sample consisted of naive CD8+ T cells sorted from blood. These receptors were obtained from a young man in good health.

This sequence joins TRBV6-5 and TRBJ2-7; 8 bases are a match to TRBD1. The CDR3 is 14 amino acids. Germline V gene data show CDR1 as MNHEY and CDR2 as SVGAGI. V shed 7 bases, J shed 2 bases, and the junction held 7 bases outside the gene matches. The CDR3 DNA reads TGTGCCAGCACCCCGGGACAGGCCCCCTACGAGCAGTACTTC. This encodes CASTPGQAPYEQYF.

Comments on this clone: Other DNA sequences in the same sample also yield this CDR3. V is TRBV2 and J is TRBJ2-1; the D gene is possibly TRBD1 (5 bases). Germline V gives CDR1 SNHLY, CDR2 FYNNEI. CDR3 length equals 13 residues. Between the trimmed V and J ends, which lost 1 base and 4 bases, there was a span of 5 bases. The CDR3 DNA reads as TGTGCCAGCAGTGAAGAGGGGTACAATGAGCAGTTCTTC. The encoded protein is CASSEEGYNEQFF.

This clone was detected once. Other DNA sequences in the same sample also yield this CDR3. The V gene is TRBV30, the J gene TRBJ2-1, with 7 bases matching TRBD2. The CDR3 contains 14 residues. J was trimmed by 5 bases and V by 0 bases; bases with no gene match: 4. CDR1 and CDR2 (germline): GTSNPN, SVGIG (reference sequence). The CDR3 reads CAWSVGAGDNEQFF. The CDR3 nucleotides are TGTGCCTGGAGTGTAGGGGCGGGAGACAATGAGCAGTTCTTC. The variable domain in full, with the rest retrieved from reference TRBV30 and TRBJ2-1, is SQTIHQWPATLVQPVGSPLSLECTVEGTSNPNLYWYRQAAGRGLQLLFYSVGIGQISSEVPQNLSASRPQDRQFILSSKKLLLSDSGFYLCAWSVGAGDNEQFFGPGTRLTVL.

V gene TRBV7-9 combines with J gene TRBJ2-7; TRBD1 is a possible D gene (5 bases). CDR3 length: 14 amino acids. From germline, CDR1 is SEHNR and CDR2 FQNEAQ (reference sequence). The ends were cut back, 4 bases at V and 3 bases at J, with 13 bases in the middle. The CDR3 spells CASSSQDTHYEQYF. For the CDR3, the DNA is TGTGCCAGCAGCTCCCAGGACACGCACTACGAGCAGTACTTC.

The rearrangement uses TRBV19 and TRBJ2-7, with 8 positions matching TRBD1. J was trimmed by 0 bases and V by 3 bases; bases with no gene match: 4. CDR1 and CDR2 (germline): LNHDA, SQIVND (reference sequence). The CDR3 sequence is 15 residues long. For the CDR3, the DNA is TGTGCCAGTAGTATCCGGACAGGGAGCTCCTACGAGCAGTACTTC. It encodes CASSIRTGSSYEQYF.

The rearrangement links TRBV9 to TRBJ1-2; a weak D match, TRBD1 (6 bases). Trimming took 0 bases from V and 2 from J, leaving 11 bases between them. There are 15 residues in the CDR3. Germline V lookup: CDR1 SGDLS, CDR2 YYNGEE. CDR3 sequence (DNA): TGTGCCAGCAGCGTAGATGGGGGGCCGAACTATGGCTACACCTTC. It encodes CASSVDGGPNYGYTF.

This chain joins TRBV6-5 and TRBJ2-2, with a possible D match to TRBD2 (6 bases). CDR1 is MNHEY, CDR2 SVGAGI, per germline. This CDR3 is built from 13 residues. V was clipped by 5 bases and J by 6 bases, with 10 bases between them. CDR3 nucleotides: TGTGCCAGCAGTGCGGGGTGGGCCGGGGAGCTGTTTTTT. Its translation: CASSAGWAGELFF.

Remarks on this clone: The identical CDR3 is also encoded by other nucleotide sequences in the sample. The CDR3 loop reads CASSSSGANVLTF. DNA of the CDR3: TGTGCCAGCAGTTCCTCGGGGGCCAACGTCCTGACTTTC. The rearrangement joins TRBV6-5 to TRBJ2-6; D not certain. The CDR3 sequence is 13 residues long. V was clipped by 4 bases and J by 4 bases, with 5 bases between them. CDR1 is MNHEY, CDR2 SVGAGI, per germline.

V gene TRBV7-6 combines with J gene TRBJ2-1; 9 nucleotides match TRBD2. The V and J ends lost 1 base and 6 bases, in that order; junction bases with no gene match: 19. The CDR3 spans 20 residues. CDR1 is SGHVS and CDR2 is FNYEAQ in the germline V gene. Here the CDR3 DNA reads TGTGCCAGCAGCTTAGGGCCGGGACTAGCTCAAATTCCCGACGGCAATGAGCAGTTCTTC. Translated, it gives CASSLGPGLAQIPDGNEQFF.

Regarding this clone: Distinct nucleotide sequences in the sample also encode this CDR3. The chain combines TRBV11-2 with TRBJ2-1; TRBD1 might be the D (7 bases). Trimming removed 5 bases from V and 4 bases from J, with 15 bases in between. CDR3 length: 15 amino acids. CDR1 is SGHAT, CDR2 FQNNGV, per germline. The CDR3 region has the DNA TGTGCCAGCAGCCTGGAGGGGGCTGGGTACAATGAGCAGTTCTTC. It is translated as CASSLEGAGYNEQFF. The variable domain in full, completed from reference TRBV11-2 and TRBJ2-1, reads EAGVAQSPRYKIIEKRQSVAFWCNPISGHATLYWYQQILGQGPKLLIQFQNNGVVDDSQLPKDRFSAERLKGVDSTLKIQPAKLEDSAVYLCASSLEGAGYNEQFFGPGTRLTVL.

Notes on this clone: Mismatch with germline at one junction end may stem from a read error. The chain links TRBV7-7 to TRBJ2-3; 13 positions agree with TRBD2. CDR1 and CDR2 (germline): SSHAT, FNYEAQ (reference sequence). The CDR3 consists of 15 residues. The CDR3 loop reads CASSPGTSGEDTQYF. For the CDR3, the DNA is TGTGCTAGCAGCCCCGGGACTAGCGGGGAAGATACGCAGTATTTT.

About this clone: The sample contains more than one DNA sequence encoding this CDR3. The genes are TRBV7-6 and TRBJ2-3; TRBD2 aligns across 7 bases. V lost 0 bases to trimming and J lost 4 bases; unmatched junction nucleotides: 1. CDR3 length: 14 amino acids. CDR1 and CDR2 from the germline V gene are SGHVS and FNYEAQ. The CDR3 nucleotides are TGTGCCAGCAGCTTAGCGGGGGGGGCAGATACGCAGTATTTT. Protein product: CASSLAGGADTQYF.

The chain is built from TRBV6-5 and TRBJ1-5; no clear D gene. This CDR3 has 13 residues. The V and J ends lost 4 bases and 4 bases respectively, with 8 bases between them. Germline loops: CDR1 MNHEY, CDR2 SVGAGI. Here the CDR3 reads CASSSDGNQPQHF. In DNA, the CDR3 is TGTGCCAGCAGTTCGGACGGGAATCAGCCCCAGCATTTT.